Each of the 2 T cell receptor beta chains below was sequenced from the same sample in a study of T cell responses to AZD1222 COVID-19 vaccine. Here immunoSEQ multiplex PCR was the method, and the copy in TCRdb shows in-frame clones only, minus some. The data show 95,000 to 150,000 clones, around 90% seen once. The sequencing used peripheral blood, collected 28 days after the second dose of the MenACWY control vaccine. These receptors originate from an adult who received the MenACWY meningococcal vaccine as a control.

CDR3 sequence: CASSSDRANYGYTF. Written as DNA, the CDR3 is TGTGCCAGCAGCTCAGACAGGGCGAACTATGGCTACACCTTC. The V gene is TRBV27, the J gene TRBJ1-2, with 7 bases lining up with TRBD1. Germline V gives CDR1 MNHEY, CDR2 SMNVEV (reference sequence). With V trimmed by 6 bases and J by 2 bases, 6 bases remained unmatched. CDR3 size: 14 residues.

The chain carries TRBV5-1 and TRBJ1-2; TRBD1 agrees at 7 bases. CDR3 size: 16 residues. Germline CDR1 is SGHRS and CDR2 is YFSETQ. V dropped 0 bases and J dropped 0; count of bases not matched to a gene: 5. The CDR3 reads CASSLETGIPNYGYTF. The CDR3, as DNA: TGCGCCAGCAGCTTGGAGACAGGGATCCCTAACTATGGCTACACCTTC.